What follows describes a single T cell receptor beta chain. TCRdb keeps only in-frame clones here, not all; method: immunoSEQ multiplex PCR. The table has approximately 740,000 clones, around 74% seen once; the top ten hold over 1.5%. These data belong to a study of shared clonotypes between healthy human individuals. This receptor was identified in a woman aged 25 to 45 in good health. Sequenced input: memory CD4+ T cells sorted from blood. Described subset: CD45RA-negative fraction.

CDR3 nucleotide sequence: TGTGCCAGCAGCTTCCCGAACACAGATACGCAGTATTTT. Translating gives CASSFPNTDTQYF. The chain carries TRBV11-2 and TRBJ2-3; D call uncertain. V lost 3 bases and J 2 bases, leaving 6 bases between the germline ends. From germline, CDR1 is SGHAT and CDR2 FQNNGV. The CDR3 covers 13 residues.